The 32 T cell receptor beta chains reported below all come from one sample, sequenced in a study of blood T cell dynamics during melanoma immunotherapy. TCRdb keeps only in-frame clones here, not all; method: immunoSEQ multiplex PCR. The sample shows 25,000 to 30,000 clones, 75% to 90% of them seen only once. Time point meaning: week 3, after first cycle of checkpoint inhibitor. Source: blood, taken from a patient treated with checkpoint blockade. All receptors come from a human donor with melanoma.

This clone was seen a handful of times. The chain's CDR3 is CASSVTGTSGGQTSTDTQYF. CDR3 DNA sequence: TGTGCCAGCAGCGTAACCGGGACTAGCGGGGGGCAAACTAGCACAGATACGCAGTATTTT. The rearrangement joins TRBV9 to TRBJ2-3; TRBD2 aligns across 15 bases. V gave up 1 base and J gave up 0 bases; unmatched junction bases: 9. The CDR3 is 20 amino acids. Germline loops: CDR1 SGDLS, CDR2 YYNGEE.

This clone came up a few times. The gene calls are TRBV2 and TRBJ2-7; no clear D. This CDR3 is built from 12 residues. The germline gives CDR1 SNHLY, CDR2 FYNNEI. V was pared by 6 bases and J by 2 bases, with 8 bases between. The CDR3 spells CASRLNAYEQYF. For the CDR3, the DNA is TGTGCCAGCAGACTCAACGCCTACGAGCAGTACTTC. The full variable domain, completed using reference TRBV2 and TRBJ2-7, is EPEVTQTPSHQVTQMGQEVILRCVPISNHLYFYWYRQILGQKVEFLVSFYNNEISEKSEIFDDQFSVERPDGSNFTLKIRSTKLEDSAMYFCASRLNAYEQYFGPGTRLTVT.

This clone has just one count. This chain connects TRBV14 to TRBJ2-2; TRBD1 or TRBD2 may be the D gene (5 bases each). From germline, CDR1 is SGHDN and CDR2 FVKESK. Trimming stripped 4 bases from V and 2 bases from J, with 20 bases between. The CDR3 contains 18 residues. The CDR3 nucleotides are TGTGCCAGCAGCCGGGGGTTCCGGGCCACAAAAAACACCGGGGAGCTGTTTTTT. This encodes CASSRGFRATKNTGELFF. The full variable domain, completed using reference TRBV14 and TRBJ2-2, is EAGVTQFPSHSVIEKGQTVTLRCDPISGHDNLYWYRRVMGKEIKFLLHFVKESKQDESGMPNNRFLAERTGGTYSTLKVQPAELEDSGVYFCASSRGFRATKNTGELFFGEGSRLTVL.

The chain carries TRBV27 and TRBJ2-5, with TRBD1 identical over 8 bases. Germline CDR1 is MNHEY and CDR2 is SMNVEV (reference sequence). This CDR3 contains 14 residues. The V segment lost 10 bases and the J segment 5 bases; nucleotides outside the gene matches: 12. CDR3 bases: TGTGCCACCTCTGACACAGGGGGTAGGGAGACCCAGTACTTC. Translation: CATSDTGGRETQYF.

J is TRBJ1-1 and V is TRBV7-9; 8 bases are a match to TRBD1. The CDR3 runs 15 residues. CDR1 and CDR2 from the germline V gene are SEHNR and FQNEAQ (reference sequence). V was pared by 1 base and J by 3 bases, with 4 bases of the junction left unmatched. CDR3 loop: CASSLDSGGYTEAFF. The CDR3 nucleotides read TGTGCCAGCAGCTTAGACTCAGGGGGCTACACTGAAGCTTTCTTT.

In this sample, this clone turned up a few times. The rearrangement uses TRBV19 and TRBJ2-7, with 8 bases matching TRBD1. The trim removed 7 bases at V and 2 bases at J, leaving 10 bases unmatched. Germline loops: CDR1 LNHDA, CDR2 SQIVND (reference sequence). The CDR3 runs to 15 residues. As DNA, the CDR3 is TGTGCCAGTACCAACGGACAGGGCGTCCCCTACGAGCAGTACTTC. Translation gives CASTNGQGVPYEQYF.

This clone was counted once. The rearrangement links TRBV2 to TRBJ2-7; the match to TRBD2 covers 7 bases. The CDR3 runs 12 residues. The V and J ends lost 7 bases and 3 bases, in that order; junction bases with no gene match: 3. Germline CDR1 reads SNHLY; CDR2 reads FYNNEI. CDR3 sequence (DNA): TGTGCCAGCACCCTAGCGGACTACGAGCAGTACTTC. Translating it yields CASTLADYEQYF.

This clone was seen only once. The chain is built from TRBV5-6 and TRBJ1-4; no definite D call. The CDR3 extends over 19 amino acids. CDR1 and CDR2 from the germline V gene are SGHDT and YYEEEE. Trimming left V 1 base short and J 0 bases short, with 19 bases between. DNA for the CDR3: TGTGCCAGCAGCTTGATGACCGCAACCTCCTCTACAACTAATGAAAAACTGTTTTTT. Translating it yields CASSLMTATSSTTNEKLFF.

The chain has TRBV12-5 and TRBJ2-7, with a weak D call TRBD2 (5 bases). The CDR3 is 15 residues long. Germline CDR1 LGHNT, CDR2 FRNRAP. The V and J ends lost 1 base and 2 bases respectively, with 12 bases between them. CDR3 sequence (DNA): TGTGCTAGTGGTTTGGCTCTCGCCGGGGCCTACGAGCAGTACTTC. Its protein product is CASGLALAGAYEQYF.

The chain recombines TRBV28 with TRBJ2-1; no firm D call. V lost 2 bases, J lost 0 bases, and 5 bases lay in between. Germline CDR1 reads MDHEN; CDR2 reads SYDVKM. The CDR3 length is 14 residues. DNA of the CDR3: TGTGCCAGCAGTTTACTGAGCTCCTACAATGAGCAGTTCTTC. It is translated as CASSLLSSYNEQFF.

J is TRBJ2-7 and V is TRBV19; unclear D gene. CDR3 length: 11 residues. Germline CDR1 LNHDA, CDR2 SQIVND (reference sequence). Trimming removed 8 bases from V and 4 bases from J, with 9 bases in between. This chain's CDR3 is CASSWGYEQYF. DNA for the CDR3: TGTGCCAGTTCGTGGGGATACGAGCAGTACTTC.

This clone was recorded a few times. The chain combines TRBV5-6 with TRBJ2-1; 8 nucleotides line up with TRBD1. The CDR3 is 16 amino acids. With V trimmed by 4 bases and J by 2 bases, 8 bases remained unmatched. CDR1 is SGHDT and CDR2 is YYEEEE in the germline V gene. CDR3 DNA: TGTGCCAGCAGCCCCGGGACAGGAAGAACCTACAATGAGCAGTTCTTC. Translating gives CASSPGTGRTYNEQFF.

DNA of the CDR3: TGTGCCAGCTCACCAGCAGGGACCCACGAGCAGTACTTC. Translated: CASSPAGTHEQYF. The chain combines TRBV18 with TRBJ2-7; either TRBD1 or TRBD2 may fit D (5 bases each). Trimming cost V 2 bases and J 5 bases, with 10 bases left between them. The CDR3 spans 13 residues. Germline values: CDR1 KGHSH, CDR2 LQKENI.

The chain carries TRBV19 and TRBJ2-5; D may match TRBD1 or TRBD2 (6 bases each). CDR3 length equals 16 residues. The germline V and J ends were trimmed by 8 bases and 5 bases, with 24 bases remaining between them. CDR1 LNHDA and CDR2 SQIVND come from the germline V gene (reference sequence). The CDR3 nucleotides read TGTGCCAGTTCACGAGCCGGGACTTTAGGGGGTGAGACCCAGTACTTC. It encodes CASSRAGTLGGETQYF.

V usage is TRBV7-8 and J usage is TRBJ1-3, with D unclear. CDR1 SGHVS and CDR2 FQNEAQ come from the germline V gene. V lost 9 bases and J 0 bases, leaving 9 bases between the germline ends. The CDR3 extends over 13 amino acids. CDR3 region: CASTASSGNTIYF. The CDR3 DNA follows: TGTGCCAGTACAGCGAGCTCTGGAAACACCATATATTTT.

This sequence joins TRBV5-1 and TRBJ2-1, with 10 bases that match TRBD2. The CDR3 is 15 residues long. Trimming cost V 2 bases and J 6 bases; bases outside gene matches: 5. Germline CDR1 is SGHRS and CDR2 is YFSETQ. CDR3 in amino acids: CASSLRTSGSNEQFF. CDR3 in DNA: TGCGCCAGCAGCTTAAGGACTAGCGGATCCAATGAGCAGTTCTTC.

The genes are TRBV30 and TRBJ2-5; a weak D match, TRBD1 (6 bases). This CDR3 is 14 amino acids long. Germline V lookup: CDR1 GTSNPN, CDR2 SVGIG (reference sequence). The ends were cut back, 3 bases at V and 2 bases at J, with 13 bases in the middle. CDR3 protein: CAWRAGASQETQYF. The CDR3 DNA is TGTGCCTGGAGGGCAGGGGCATCACAAGAGACCCAGTACTTC.

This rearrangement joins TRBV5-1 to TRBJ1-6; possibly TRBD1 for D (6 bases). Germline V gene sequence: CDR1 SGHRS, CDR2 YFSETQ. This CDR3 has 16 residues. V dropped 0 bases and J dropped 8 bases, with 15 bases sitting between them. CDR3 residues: CASSLALQGQDSPLHF. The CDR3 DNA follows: TGCGCCAGCAGCTTGGCCCTACAGGGTCAGGATTCACCCCTCCACTTT.

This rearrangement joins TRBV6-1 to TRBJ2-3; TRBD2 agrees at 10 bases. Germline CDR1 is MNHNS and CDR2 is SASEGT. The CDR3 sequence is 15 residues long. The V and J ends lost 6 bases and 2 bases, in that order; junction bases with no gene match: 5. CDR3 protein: CASRSGRGNTDTQYF. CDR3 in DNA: TGTGCCAGCAGGAGCGGGAGGGGAAACACAGATACGCAGTATTTT.

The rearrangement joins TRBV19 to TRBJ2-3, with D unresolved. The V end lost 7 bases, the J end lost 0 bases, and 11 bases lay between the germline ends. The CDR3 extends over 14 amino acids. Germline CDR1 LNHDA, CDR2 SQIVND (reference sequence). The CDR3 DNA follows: TGTGCCAGTAATAGGGCAACTAGCACAGATACGCAGTATTTT. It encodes CASNRATSTDTQYF.

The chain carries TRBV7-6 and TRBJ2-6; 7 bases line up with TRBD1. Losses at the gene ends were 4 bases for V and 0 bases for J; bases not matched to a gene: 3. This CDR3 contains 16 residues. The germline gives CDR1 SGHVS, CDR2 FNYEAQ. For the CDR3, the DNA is TGTGCCAGCAGCTCGGGACAGCCCTCTGGGGCCAACGTCCTGACTTTC. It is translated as CASSSGQPSGANVLTF.

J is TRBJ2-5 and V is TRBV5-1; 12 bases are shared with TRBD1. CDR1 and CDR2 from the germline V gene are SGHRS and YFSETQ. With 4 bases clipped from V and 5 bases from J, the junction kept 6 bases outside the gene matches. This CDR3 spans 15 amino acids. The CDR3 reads CASSIGTGGVETQYF. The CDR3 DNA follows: TGCGCCAGCAGCATCGGGACAGGGGGCGTGGAGACCCAGTACTTC.

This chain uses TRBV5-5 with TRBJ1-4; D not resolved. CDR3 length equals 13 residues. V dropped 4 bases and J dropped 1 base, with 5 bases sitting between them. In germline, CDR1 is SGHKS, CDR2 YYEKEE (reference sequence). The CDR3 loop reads CASSRGTNEKLFF. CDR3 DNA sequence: TGTGCCAGCAGCCGAGGAACTAATGAAAAACTGTTTTTT.

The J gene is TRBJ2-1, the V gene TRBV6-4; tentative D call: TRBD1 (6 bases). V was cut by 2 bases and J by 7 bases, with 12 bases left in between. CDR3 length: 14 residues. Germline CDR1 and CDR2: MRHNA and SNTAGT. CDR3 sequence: CASSDGSGVNEQFF. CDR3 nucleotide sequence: TGTGCCAGCAGTGACGGGTCAGGGGTGAATGAGCAGTTCTTC.

CDR3 region: CASSATTVSGNTIYF. Written as DNA, the CDR3 is TGTGCCAGCAGTGCCACGACAGTCTCTGGAAACACCATATATTTT. The chain employs TRBV6-1 and TRBJ1-3, with D possibly being TRBD1 (5 bases). Germline V gene lookup returns CDR1 MNHNS and CDR2 SASEGT. The V end lost 4 bases, the J end lost 0 bases, and 10 bases lay between the germline ends. The CDR3 is 15 amino acids.

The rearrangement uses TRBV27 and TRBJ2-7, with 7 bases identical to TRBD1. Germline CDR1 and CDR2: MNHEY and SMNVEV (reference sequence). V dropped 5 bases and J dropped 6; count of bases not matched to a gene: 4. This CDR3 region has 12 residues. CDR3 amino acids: CASSLQGSEQYF. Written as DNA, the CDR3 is TGTGCCAGCAGTCTACAGGGGTCCGAGCAGTACTTC.

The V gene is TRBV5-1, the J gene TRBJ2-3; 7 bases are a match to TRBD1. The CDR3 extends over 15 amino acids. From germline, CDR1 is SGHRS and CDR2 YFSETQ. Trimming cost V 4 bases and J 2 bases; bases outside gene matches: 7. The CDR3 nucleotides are TGCGCCAGCAGCGCAACGGGACAGTCCACAGATACGCAGTATTTT. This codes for CASSATGQSTDTQYF.

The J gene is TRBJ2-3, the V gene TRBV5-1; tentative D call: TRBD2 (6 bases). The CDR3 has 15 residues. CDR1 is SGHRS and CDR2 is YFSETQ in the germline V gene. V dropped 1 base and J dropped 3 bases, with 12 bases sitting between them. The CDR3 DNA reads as TGCGCCAGCAGCTTGAGCGCGGGGACGACAGATACGCAGTATTTT. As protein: CASSLSAGTTDTQYF.

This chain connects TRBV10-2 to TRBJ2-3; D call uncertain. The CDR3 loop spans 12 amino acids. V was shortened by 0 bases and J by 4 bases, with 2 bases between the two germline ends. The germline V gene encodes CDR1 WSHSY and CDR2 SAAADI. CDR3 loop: CASSESADTQYF. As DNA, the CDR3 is TGCGCCAGCAGTGAGTCGGCAGATACGCAGTATTTT.

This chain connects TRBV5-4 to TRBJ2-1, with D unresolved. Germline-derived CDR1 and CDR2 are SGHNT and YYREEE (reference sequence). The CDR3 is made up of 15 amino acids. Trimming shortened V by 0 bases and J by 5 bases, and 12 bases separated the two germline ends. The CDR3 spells CASSLVSGFNNEQFF. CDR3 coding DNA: TGTGCCAGCAGCTTGGTATCTGGTTTTAACAATGAGCAGTTCTTC.

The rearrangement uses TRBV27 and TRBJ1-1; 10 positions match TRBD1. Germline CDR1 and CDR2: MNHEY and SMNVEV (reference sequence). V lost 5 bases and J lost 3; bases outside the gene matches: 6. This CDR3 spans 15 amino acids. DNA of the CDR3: TGTGCCAGCAGTCCCGGGACAGGGGCCGACACTGAAGCTTTCTTT. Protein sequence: CASSPGTGADTEAFF.

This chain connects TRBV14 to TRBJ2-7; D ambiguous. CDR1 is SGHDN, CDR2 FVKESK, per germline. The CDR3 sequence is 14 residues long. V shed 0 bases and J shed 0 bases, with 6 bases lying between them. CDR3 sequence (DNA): TGTGCCAGCAGCCAAGATTGGGTCTCCTACGAGCAGTACTTC. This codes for CASSQDWVSYEQYF. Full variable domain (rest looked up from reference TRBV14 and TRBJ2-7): EAGVTQFPSHSVIEKGQTVTLRCDPISGHDNLYWYRRVMGKEIKFLLHFVKESKQDESGMPNNRFLAERTGGTYSTLKVQPAELEDSGVYFCASSQDWVSYEQYFGPGTRLTVT.